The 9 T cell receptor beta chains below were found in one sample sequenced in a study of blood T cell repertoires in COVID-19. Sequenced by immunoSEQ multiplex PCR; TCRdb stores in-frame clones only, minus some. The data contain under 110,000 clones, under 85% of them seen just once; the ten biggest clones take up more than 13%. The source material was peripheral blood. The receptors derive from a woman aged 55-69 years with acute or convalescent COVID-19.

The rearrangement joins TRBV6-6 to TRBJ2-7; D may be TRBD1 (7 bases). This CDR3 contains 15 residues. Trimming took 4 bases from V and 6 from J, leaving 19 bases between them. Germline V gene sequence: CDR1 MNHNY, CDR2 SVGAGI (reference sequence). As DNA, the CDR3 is TGTGCCAGCAGTTGGCGGGGACAGACCGAGGGCGAGCAGTACTTC. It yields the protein CASSWRGQTEGEQYF.

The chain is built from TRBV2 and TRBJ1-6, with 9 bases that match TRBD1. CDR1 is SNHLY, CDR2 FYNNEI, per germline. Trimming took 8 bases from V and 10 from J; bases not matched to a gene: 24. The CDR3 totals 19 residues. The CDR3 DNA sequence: TGTGCCAGCCACGGTTATGGGACAGGGACTTTAGGCGGTGAATCACCCCTCCACTTT. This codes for CASHGYGTGTLGGESPLHF.

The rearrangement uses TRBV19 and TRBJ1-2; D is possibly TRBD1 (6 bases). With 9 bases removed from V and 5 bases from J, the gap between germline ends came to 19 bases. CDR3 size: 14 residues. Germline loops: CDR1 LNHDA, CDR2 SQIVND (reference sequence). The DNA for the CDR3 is TGTGCCAGCAACAGAGGGGGATCCGCTTATGGCTACACCTTC. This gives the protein CASNRGGSAYGYTF.

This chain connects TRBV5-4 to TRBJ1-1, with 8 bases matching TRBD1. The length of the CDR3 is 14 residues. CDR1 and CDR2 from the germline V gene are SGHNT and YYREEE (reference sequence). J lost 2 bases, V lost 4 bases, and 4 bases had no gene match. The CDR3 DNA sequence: TGTGCCAGCAGCCCAGGGGGCATCAACACTGAAGCTTTCTTT. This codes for CASSPGGINTEAFF.

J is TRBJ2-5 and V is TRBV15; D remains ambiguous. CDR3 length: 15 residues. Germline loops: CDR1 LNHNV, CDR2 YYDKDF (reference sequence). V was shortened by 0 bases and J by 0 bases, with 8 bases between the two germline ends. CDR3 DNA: TGTGCCACCAGCAGAGATAGAACTTACCAAGAGACCCAGTACTTC. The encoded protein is CATSRDRTYQETQYF.

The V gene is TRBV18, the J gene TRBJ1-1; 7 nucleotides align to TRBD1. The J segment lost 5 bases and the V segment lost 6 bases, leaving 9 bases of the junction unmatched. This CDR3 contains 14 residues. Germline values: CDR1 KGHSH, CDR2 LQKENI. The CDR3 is CASSPTGAGTEAFF. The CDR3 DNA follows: TGTGCCAGCTCGCCAACAGGGGCCGGGACTGAAGCTTTCTTT.

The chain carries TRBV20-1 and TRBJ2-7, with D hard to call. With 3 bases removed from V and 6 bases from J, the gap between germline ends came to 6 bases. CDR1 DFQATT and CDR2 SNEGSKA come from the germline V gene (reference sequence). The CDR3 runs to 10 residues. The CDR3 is CSASMAEQYF. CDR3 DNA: TGCAGTGCTAGTATGGCCGAGCAGTACTTC.

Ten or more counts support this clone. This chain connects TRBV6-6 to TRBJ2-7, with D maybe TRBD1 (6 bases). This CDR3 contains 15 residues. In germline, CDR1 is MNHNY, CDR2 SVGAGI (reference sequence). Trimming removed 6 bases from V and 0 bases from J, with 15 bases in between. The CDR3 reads CASSPLGTNSYEQYF. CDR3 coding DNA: TGTGCCAGCAGCCCCCTCGGGACAAACTCCTACGAGCAGTACTTC.

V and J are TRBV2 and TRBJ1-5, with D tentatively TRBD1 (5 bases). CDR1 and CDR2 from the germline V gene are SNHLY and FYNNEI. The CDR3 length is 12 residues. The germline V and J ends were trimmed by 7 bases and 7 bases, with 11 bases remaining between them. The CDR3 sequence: CASTGDHQPQHF. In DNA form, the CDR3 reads TGTGCCAGCACGGGGGATCACCAGCCCCAGCATTTT.